These T cell receptor beta chains were read from a single sample in a study of control samples from healthy donors and cancer patients. Repertoires were generated with immunoSEQ multiplex PCR, while TCRdb's copy carries only in-frame clones and drops some. The table lists approximately 65,000 clones, roughly 90% of them singletons. Source material: PBMCs. These receptors all stem from a man in his 60s with lung cancer. Each CDR3 is given with its conserved first and last residue. The order of the fields is CDR3 DNA, CDR3 protein, J gene, D gene, V gene, clone size. The D gene is left open where the match is weak. Clone sizes are given selectively: once, few, many, or a class where the clone is expanded.

TGCGCCAGCGGACAGAATAGCAATCAGCCCCAGCATTTT	CASGQNSNQPQHF	TRBJ1-5	.	TRBV10-1	.
TGTGCCAGCAGGCCAAGGACGGTAGCTGAAGCTTTCTTT	CASRPRTVAEAFF	TRBJ1-1	.	TRBV6-5	.
TGTGCCACCCGGACAGGGAAGGATCCCAAACTGTTTTTT	CATRTGKDPKLFF	TRBJ1-4	.	TRBV21-1	.
TGCGCCAGCAGCTTGGATGCGGGGGGGAAGACCCAGTACTTC	CASSLDAGGKTQYF	TRBJ2-5	TRBD2	TRBV5-1	.
TGCGCCAGCAGAGGAGGGGGCGCCCCGAGTGCAACTAATGAAAAACTGTTTTTT	CASRGGGAPSATNEKLFF	TRBJ1-4	TRBD1	TRBV5-1	.
TGTGCCAGCAGCAAAGACCCCTGGGACTGGGGGACCGGGGAGCTGTTTTTT	CASSKDPWDWGTGELFF	TRBJ2-2	.	TRBV21-1	once
TGTGCCAGCAGCTCCACGCCGGGGGCGGGGGAGGAGACCCAGTACTTC	CASSSTPGAGEETQYF	TRBJ2-5	.	TRBV7-6	.
TGCGCCAGCAATTTCGGGTTCACCGGGGAGCTGTTTTTT	CASNFGFTGELFF	TRBJ2-2	.	TRBV5-1	.
TGTGCCAGCAGCCGCGATCCGGCCGAGTACACCGGGGAGCTGTTTTTT	CASSRDPAEYTGELFF	TRBJ2-2	.	TRBV7-9	many
TGTGCCACCAGAGGGGAGGGCAATCAGCCCCAGCATTTT	CATRGEGNQPQHF	TRBJ1-5	.	TRBV24-1	.
TGCGCCAGCAGGGAGACTAGCGGGGGAGGAGATACGCAGTATTTT	CASRETSGGGDTQYF	TRBJ2-3	TRBD2	TRBV10-1	.
TGTGCCAGCAGCCCCGACAGGGTCTTGGGCTACACCTTC	CASSPDRVLGYTF	TRBJ1-2	TRBD1	TRBV12-3/TRBV12-4	.
TGCGCCAGCAGCTTGAACGGGGTCAACACTGAAGCTTTCTTT	CASSLNGVNTEAFF	TRBJ1-1	.	TRBV5-1	.
TGTGCCAGCAGCCAAGATAAGGGGGGCTCCTCTGGCTACACCTTC	CASSQDKGGSSGYTF	TRBJ1-2	.	TRBV4-2	.
TGCGCCAGCAGCTTAGGGGGGTCCGTCTACAATGAGCAGTTCTTC	CASSLGGSVYNEQFF	TRBJ2-1	.	TRBV5-1	.
TGTGCCAGCAGCCTACAGCTTACTGGGGCCAACGTCCTGACTTTC	CASSLQLTGANVLTF	TRBJ2-6	.	TRBV11-2	.
TGTGCCACCAGTGATTTTGGGGTCGGCACAGATACGCAGTATTTT	CATSDFGVGTDTQYF	TRBJ2-3	.	TRBV24-1	.
TGTGCCACCAGTGATTTCTCGGGATTTGGGGATACGCAGTATTTT	CATSDFSGFGDTQYF	TRBJ2-3	.	TRBV24-1	.
TGTGCCAGCAGTTACTTTGTAATGGGGGGCGTCCGGCGACGGGCTGAAGCTTTCTTT	CASSYFVMGGVRRRAEAFF	TRBJ1-1	.	TRBV6-2/TRBV6-3	once
TGCGCCAGCAGCTTCTACGGGGTCAATGAGCAGTTCTTC	CASSFYGVNEQFF	TRBJ2-1	.	TRBV5-1	.
TGTGCCACCAGTGCTTCCAGGGGTGGAGAGACCCAGTACTTC	CATSASRGGETQYF	TRBJ2-5	.	TRBV24-1	.
TGTGCCTGGAGTGGGGACAGGGGGGAGACCCAGTACTTC	CAWSGDRGETQYF	TRBJ2-5	TRBD1	TRBV30	.
TGTGCCAGCTCACCATCGGGACAGGGTTTTGATTCACCCCTCCACTTT	CASSPSGQGFDSPLHF	TRBJ1-6	TRBD1	TRBV18	.
TGTGCCAGCAGCCCAGGGACAGCCATCCGGGGCACTGAAGCTTTCTTT	CASSPGTAIRGTEAFF	TRBJ1-1	TRBD1	TRBV5-4	.
TGTGCCAGCAGTCCTGGGACTCAGCCCCAGCATTTT	CASSPGTQPQHF	TRBJ1-5	.	TRBV6-5	.
TGTGCCAGCAGCTTAGGAGGGGGCTTTGAAAAACTGTTTTTT	CASSLGGGFEKLFF	TRBJ1-4	TRBD1	TRBV7-2	.
TGTGCCAGCTCTCGCTGGACCCAGGACACTGAAGCTTTCTTT	CASSRWTQDTEAFF	TRBJ1-1	.	TRBV18	.
TGTGCCAGCAGCCCGGAACAGGGGGCGAACACCGGGGAGCTGTTTTTT	CASSPEQGANTGELFF	TRBJ2-2	TRBD1	TRBV5-4	.
TGTGCTAGTGGAAAAGGACAGGGGTCTGGGGACACTGAAGCTTTCTTT	CASGKGQGSGDTEAFF	TRBJ1-1	TRBD1	TRBV12-5	.
TGTGCCTGGAGTCCACAGGGAAGCTATGGCTACACCTTC	CAWSPQGSYGYTF	TRBJ1-2	.	TRBV30	.
TGTGCCAGCAGCTTCACAGGGGACGCCACCGGGGAGCTGTTTTTT	CASSFTGDATGELFF	TRBJ2-2	TRBD1	TRBV7-3	.
TGTGCCAGCAGCCCTATGACCCGGGTGGCCACTGAAGCTTTCTTT	CASSPMTRVATEAFF	TRBJ1-1	.	TRBV11-2	.
TGCAGCGTCCCCGGAAGAGGGGGCTACACCTTC	CSVPGRGGYTF	TRBJ1-2	.	TRBV29-1	once
TGTGCCAGCAGTTACCGTCTACAGGGCGACACCACTGAAGCTTTCTTT	CASSYRLQGDTTEAFF	TRBJ1-1	.	TRBV6-6	.
TGTGCCAGCAGCTTAACCCGTAATTTGGGGGAGGGTCAGCCCCAGCATTTT	CASSLTRNLGEGQPQHF	TRBJ1-5	.	TRBV11-2	few
TGTGCCAGCAGCCAAGAGGCTTTGGCCGGGGAGCTGTTTTTT	CASSQEALAGELFF	TRBJ2-2	.	TRBV14	.
TGTGCCAGCAGGCAGGGAGTAGGATCACCCCTCCACTTT	CASRQGVGSPLHF	TRBJ1-6	.	TRBV6-5	once
TGTGCCAGCAGCCTATCCGGGGTCTACTCTGGAAACACCATATATTTT	CASSLSGVYSGNTIYF	TRBJ1-3	.	TRBV7-9	.
TGCAGTGCTAGTGGGCCTGGCTTTTCGGCTTTCTTT	CSASGPGFSAFF	TRBJ1-1	.	TRBV20-1	.
TGTGCCAGCAGCCTCGTTCAGGATACGCAGTATTTT	CASSLVQDTQYF	TRBJ2-3	.	TRBV7-9	.
TGTGCCAGCAGTGAAATCGGGGGCAATCAGCCCCAGCATTTT	CASSEIGGNQPQHF	TRBJ1-5	.	TRBV6-1	once
TGTGCCAGCAGTGGAGACCGGGAAAGCGGGGAGCTGTTTTTT	CASSGDRESGELFF	TRBJ2-2	.	TRBV6-4	.
TGTGCCTGGAGGTTAATTTCTTCGTTGACAGATACGCAGTATTTT	CAWRLISSLTDTQYF	TRBJ2-3	.	TRBV30	.
TGTGCCAGCAGCCAACAGGGTAGCACCGGGGAGCTGTTTTTT	CASSQQGSTGELFF	TRBJ2-2	.	TRBV7-3	.
TGTGCCAGCAGCTTAGGCCTAGGGAACCCCTACTACAATGAGCAGTTCTTC	CASSLGLGNPYYNEQFF	TRBJ2-1	.	TRBV13	.
TGTGCCAGCAGCTTTGACAGGGCTGAAGCTTTCTTT	CASSFDRAEAFF	TRBJ1-1	TRBD1	TRBV4-2	.
TGTGCCAGTAGTAAAGTCCAGGGGGCCTCGGGCACCGGGGAGCTGTTTTTT	CASSKVQGASGTGELFF	TRBJ2-2	TRBD1	TRBV19	.
TGTGCGTCAACCCGGACAGGCTCCTACGAGCAGTACTTC	CASTRTGSYEQYF	TRBJ2-7	TRBD1	TRBV6-5	once
TGCGCCAGCAGCTTGGCCTGGGAAGATGGCTACACCTTC	CASSLAWEDGYTF	TRBJ1-2	.	TRBV5-1	.
TGTGCCAGCAGCTTAGGCGGACCCCACACTGAAGCTTTCTTT	CASSLGGPHTEAFF	TRBJ1-1	.	TRBV7-9	.
TGTGCCAGCAGTTTAGGGACAGAGGCCTTAGGGGGCTACACCTTC	CASSLGTEALGGYTF	TRBJ1-2	TRBD1	TRBV6-5	.